This T cell receptor beta chain was captured in a study of cytomegalovirus exposure and HLA in healthy donors. Overall study results and limits: 150 to 200 TCR beta chains were listed as cytomegalovirus-associated. In a later analysis, DRB1 alleles had the most associated TCRs; HLA-C alleles the fewest.

The V and J ends lost 1 base and 5 bases, in that order; junction bases with no gene match: 8. CDR1 and CDR2 (germline): SEHNR, FQNEAQ (reference sequence). This CDR3 comprises 15 residues. Donors likely had unrecorded immune exposures despite being nominally healthy when sampled. Vbeta (60) and Jbeta (13) primers were used in the PCR. Clones were read by immunoSEQ multiplex PCR, and TCRdb kept only the in-frame ones, dropping some. The data hold 150,000 to 200,000 clones, with 68% observed a single time. About this clone: The antigen is undetermined.

The sequence derives from a man aged 45 to 65 in good health and CMV-seronegative. Sequencing used PBMCs. The chain couples TRBV7-9 to TRBJ2-7, with 7 bases fitting TRBD1. Here the CDR3 DNA reads TGTGCCAGCAGCTTAGGGAACAGGGGTGGACACGAGCAGTACTTC. Translated: CASSLGNRGGHEQYF.